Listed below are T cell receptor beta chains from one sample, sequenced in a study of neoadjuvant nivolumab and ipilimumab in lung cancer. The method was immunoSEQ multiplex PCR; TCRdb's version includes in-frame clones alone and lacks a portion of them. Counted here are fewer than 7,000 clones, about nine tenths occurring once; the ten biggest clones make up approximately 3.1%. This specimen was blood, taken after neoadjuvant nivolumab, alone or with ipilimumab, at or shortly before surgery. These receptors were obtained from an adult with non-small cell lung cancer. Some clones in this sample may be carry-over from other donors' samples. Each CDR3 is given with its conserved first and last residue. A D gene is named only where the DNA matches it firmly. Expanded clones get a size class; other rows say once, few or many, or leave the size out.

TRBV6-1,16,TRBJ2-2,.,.,CASSEGGAAGAGELFF,TGTGCCAGCAGTGAAGGGGGTGCAGCTGGTGCCGGGGAGCTGTTTTTT
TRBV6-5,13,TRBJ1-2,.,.,CASSKQENYGYTF,TGTGCCAGCAGTAAACAGGAAAACTATGGCTACACCTTC
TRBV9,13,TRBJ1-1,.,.,CASSPRGRAEAFF,TGTGCCAGCAGCCCCCGGGGGCGGGCTGAAGCTTTCTTT
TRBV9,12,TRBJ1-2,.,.,CASSGPRSSYTF,TGTGCCAGCAGCGGACCCCGATCTAGCTACACCTTC
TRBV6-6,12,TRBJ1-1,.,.,CASSNPTEQAFF,TGTGCCAGCAGCAATCCGACAGAACAAGCTTTCTTT
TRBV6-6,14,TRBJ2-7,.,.,CASSYNGPSYEQYF,TGTGCCAGCAGTTACAACGGGCCCTCCTACGAGCAGTACTTC
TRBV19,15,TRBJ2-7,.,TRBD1,CASRAPGTGITSQYF,TGTGCCAGTAGGGCACCCGGGACAGGGATTACGTCGCAGTACTTC
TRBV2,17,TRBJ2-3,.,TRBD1,CASSGTGQGVTEDTQYF,TGTGCCAGCAGTGGGACCGGACAGGGGGTAACCGAGGATACGCAGTATTTT
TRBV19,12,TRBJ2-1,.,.,CASSIAGDEQFF,TGTGCCAGTAGTATAGCTGGTGATGAGCAGTTCTTC
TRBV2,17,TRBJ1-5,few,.,CASSEAEGGHSNQPQHF,TGTGCCAGCAGTGAAGCCGAGGGGGGCCATAGCAATCAGCCCCAGCATTTT
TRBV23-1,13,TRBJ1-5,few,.,CASSQGVNQPQHF,TGCGCCAGCAGTCAGGGAGTGAATCAGCCCCAGCATTTT
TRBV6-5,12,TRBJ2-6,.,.,CASWSLPGVLTF,TGTGCCAGCTGGAGCCTCCCCGGGGTCCTGACTTTC
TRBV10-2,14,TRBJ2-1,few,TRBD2,CASSDLAGSNEQFF,TGCGCCAGCAGTGATCTAGCGGGATCCAATGAGCAGTTCTTC
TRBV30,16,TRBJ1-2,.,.,CAWSSGTRGINYGYTF,TGTGCCTGGAGTTCCGGGACAAGGGGGATAAACTATGGCTACACCTTC
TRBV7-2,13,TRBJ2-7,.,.,CASSLFPTIEQYF,TGTGCCAGCAGCTTATTTCCGACAATAGAGCAGTACTTC
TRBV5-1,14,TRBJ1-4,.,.,CASSLAKGSEKLFF,TGCGCCAGCAGCTTGGCCAAGGGAAGTGAAAAACTGTTTTTT
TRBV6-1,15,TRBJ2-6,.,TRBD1,CASSETGAGANVLTF,TGTGCCAGCAGTGAAACAGGGGCTGGGGCCAACGTCCTGACTTTC
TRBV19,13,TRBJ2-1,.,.,CASSIGGNNEQFF,TGTGCCAGTAGTATTGGTGGAAACAATGAGCAGTTCTTC
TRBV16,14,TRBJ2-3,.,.,CASSHLPDTDTQYF,TGTGCCAGCAGCCATTTGCCGGACACAGATACGCAGTATTTT
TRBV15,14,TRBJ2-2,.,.,CATSSQQGNGELFF,TGTGCCACCAGCAGCCAACAGGGAAACGGGGAGCTGTTTTTT
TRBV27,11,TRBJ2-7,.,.,CASSLGGEQYF,TGTGCCAGCAGTTTAGGAGGCGAGCAGTACTTC
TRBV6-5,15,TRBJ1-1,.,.,CASSYSAVMNTEAFF,TGTGCCAGCAGTTACTCGGCAGTCATGAACACTGAAGCTTTCTTT
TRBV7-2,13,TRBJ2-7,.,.,CASSSPVLREQYF,TGTGCCAGCAGCTCCCCGGTTCTGCGCGAGCAGTACTTC
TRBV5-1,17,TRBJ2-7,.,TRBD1,CASSLHGPGQGTYEQYF,TGCGCCAGCAGCTTACACGGCCCGGGACAGGGGACCTACGAGCAGTACTTC
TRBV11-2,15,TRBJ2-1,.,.,CASSLGASDHNEQFF,TGTGCCAGCAGCCTAGGCGCTAGCGACCACAATGAGCAGTTCTTC
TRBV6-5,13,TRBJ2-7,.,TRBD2,CASREAGVYEQYF,TGTGCCAGCAGGGAAGCGGGAGTGTACGAGCAGTACTTC
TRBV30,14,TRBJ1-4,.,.,CASRQTTTNEKLFF,TGTGCCTCCAGACAGACGACAACTAATGAAAAACTGTTTTTT
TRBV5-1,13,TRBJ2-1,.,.,CASGEGTYNEQFF,TGCGCCAGTGGAGAGGGCACGTACAATGAGCAGTTCTTC
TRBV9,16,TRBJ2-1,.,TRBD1,CASSVGPGQSYNEQFF,TGTGCCAGCAGCGTGGGACCGGGACAGTCCTACAATGAGCAGTTCTTC
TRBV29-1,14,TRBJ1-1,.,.,CSVEGRVEDTEAFF,TGCAGCGTTGAGGGCAGGGTAGAGGACACTGAAGCTTTCTTT
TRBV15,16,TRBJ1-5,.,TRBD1,CATSRDAGQASRAQHF,TGTGCCACCAGCAGAGATGCGGGACAGGCCTCTCGGGCCCAGCATTTT
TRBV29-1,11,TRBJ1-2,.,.,CSVTSGDGYTF,TGCAGCGTTACGTCGGGGGATGGCTACACCTTC
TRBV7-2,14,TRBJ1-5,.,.,CASSPHREGQPQHF,TGTGCCAGCAGCCCCCACAGGGAGGGGCAGCCCCAGCATTTT
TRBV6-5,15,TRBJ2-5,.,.,CASSQTRMAGETQYF,TGTGCCAGCAGCCAGACCAGAATGGCGGGGGAGACCCAGTACTTC
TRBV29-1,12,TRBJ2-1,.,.,CSVENRLYEQFF,TGCAGCGTTGAAAACAGGTTGTATGAGCAGTTCTTC
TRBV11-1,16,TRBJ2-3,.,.,CASSLNPGTSTDTQYF,TGTGCCAGCAGCTTAAACCCGGGAACCAGCACAGATACGCAGTATTTT
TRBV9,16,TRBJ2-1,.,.,CASSAGSSGIYNEQFF,TGTGCCAGCAGCGCAGGATCCAGCGGTATCTACAATGAGCAGTTCTTC
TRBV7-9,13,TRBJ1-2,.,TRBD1,CASSSGTAYGYTF,TGTGCCAGCAGCTCCGGGACAGCCTATGGCTACACCTTC
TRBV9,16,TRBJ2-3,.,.,CASSVGNGLQRDTQYF,TGTGCCAGCAGCGTAGGTAACGGCCTACAAAGGGATACGCAGTATTTT
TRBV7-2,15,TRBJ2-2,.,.,CASSLLGADTGELFF,TGTGCCAGCAGCTTATTAGGGGCCGACACCGGGGAGCTGTTTTTT
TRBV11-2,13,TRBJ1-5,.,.,CASSLQGGQPQHF,TGTGCCAGCAGCTTACAGGGAGGCCAGCCCCAGCATTTT
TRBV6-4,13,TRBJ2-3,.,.,CASSDSPTDTQYF,TGTGCCAGCAGTGACTCGCCCACAGATACGCAGTATTTT
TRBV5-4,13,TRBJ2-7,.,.,CASRPGPRGEQYF,TGTGCCAGCCGGCCGGGGCCCCGGGGCGAGCAGTACTTC
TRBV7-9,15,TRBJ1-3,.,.,CASSFNTGTGNTIYF,TGTGCCAGCAGCTTTAATACAGGGACTGGAAACACCATATATTTT
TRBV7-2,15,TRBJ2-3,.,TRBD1,CASSFRTGGTDTQYF,TGTGCCAGCAGCTTCCGGACAGGGGGGACAGATACGCAGTATTTT
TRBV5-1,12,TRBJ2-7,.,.,CASSLGGYEQYF,TGCGCCAGCAGCTTAGGGGGCTACGAGCAGTACTTC
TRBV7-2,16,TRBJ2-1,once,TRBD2,CASSLAGSLAGVEQFF,TGTGCCAGCAGCTTAGCGGGCAGCCTAGCGGGAGTTGAGCAGTTCTTC
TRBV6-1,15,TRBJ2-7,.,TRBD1,CASSDRDSNTYEQYF,TGTGCCAGCAGTGACCGGGACAGCAATACCTACGAGCAGTACTTC
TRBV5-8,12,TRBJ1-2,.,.,CASSVGVGGYTF,TGTGCCAGCAGTGTCGGGGTCGGCGGCTACACCTTC
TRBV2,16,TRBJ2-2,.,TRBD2,CASSEGLAEVTGELFF,TGTGCCAGCAGTGAAGGCCTAGCGGAAGTCACCGGGGAGCTGTTTTTT
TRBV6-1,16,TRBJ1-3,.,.,CASSETHLSSGNTIYF,TGTGCCAGCAGTGAAACTCATTTGAGCTCTGGAAACACCATATATTTT
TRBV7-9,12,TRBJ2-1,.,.,CASSGRDSEQFF,TGTGCCAGCAGCGGAAGGGACTCCGAGCAGTTCTTC
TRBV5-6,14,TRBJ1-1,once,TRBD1,CASSSGTGQIGAFF,TGTGCCAGCAGCTCCGGGACAGGCCAAATCGGAGCTTTCTTT
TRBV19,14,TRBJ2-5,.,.,CASSQGPRQETQYF,TGTGCCAGTAGCCAGGGACCGCGTCAAGAGACCCAGTACTTC